This T cell receptor (beta chain) stems from a study of blood T cell repertoires in COVID-19. The assay was immunoSEQ multiplex PCR, and TCRdb's table has in-frame clones only and misses some. The sample lists 200,000 or so clones, around 80% seen once, with 6.9% in the top ten. Trimming took 5 bases from V and 7 from J; bases not matched to a gene: 9. The CDR3 loop spans 15 amino acids. Looked up from germline, CDR1 is MNHEY and CDR2 is SMNVEV (reference sequence). This clonotype was obtained from a human donor with acute or convalescent COVID-19. The donor label of this sample is uncertain. The sequencing input was peripheral blood. This chain links TRBV27 with TRBJ1-2; 11 bases map to TRBD1. The CDR3 DNA reads as TGTGCCAGCAGTGGTTCGGGACAGGGGGGACGTGGCTACACCTTC. It codes for CASSGSGQGGRGYTF.